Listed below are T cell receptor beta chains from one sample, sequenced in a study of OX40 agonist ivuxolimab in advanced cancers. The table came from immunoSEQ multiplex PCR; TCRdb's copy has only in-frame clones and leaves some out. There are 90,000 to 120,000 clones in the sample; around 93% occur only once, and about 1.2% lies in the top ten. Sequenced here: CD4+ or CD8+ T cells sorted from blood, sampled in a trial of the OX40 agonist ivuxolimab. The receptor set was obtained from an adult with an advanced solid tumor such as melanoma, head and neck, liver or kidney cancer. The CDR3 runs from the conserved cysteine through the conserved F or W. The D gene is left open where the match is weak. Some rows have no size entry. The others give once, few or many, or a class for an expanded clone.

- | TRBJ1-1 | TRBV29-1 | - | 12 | TGCAGCGCCAAGACAGGGAACACTGAAGCTTTCTTT | CSAKTGNTEAFF
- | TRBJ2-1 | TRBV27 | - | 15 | TGTGCCAGCAGTTTGAGAGGGCCCTCGGTCGATGAGCAGTTCTTC | CASSLRGPSVDEQFF
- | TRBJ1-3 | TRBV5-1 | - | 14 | TGCGCCAGCAGCTTGGCCGGGTCTGGAAACACCATATATTTT | CASSLAGSGNTIYF
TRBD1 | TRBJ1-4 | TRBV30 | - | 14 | TGTGCCTGGAAGGGGACAGACAAGAATGAAAAACTGTTTTTT | CAWKGTDKNEKLFF
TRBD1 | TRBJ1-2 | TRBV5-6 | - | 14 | TGTGCCAGCAGCTTGGGGGGACAGACCTATGGCTACACCTTC | CASSLGGQTYGYTF
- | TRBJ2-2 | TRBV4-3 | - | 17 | TGCGCCAGCAGCCAAGTATTAGGTCAGGGTGTTACCGGGGAGCTGTTTTTT | CASSQVLGQGVTGELFF
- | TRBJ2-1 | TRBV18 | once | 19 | TGTGCCAGCTCATCGGACAGGGGCCCGGGACTAGCGTCCTACAATGAGCAGTTCTTC | CASSSDRGPGLASYNEQFF
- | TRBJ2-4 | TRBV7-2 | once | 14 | TGTGCCAGCAGCTCGTCGGGACTTACAAACATTCAGTACTTC | CASSSSGLTNIQYF
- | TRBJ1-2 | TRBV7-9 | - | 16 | TGTGCCAGCAGCTTAGCGGGGTCAGGGCCTAACTATGGCTACACCTTC | CASSLAGSGPNYGYTF
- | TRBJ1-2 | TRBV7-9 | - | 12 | TGTGCCAGCAGCTTAGAGGCCTATGGCTACACCTTC | CASSLEAYGYTF
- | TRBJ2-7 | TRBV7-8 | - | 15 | TGTGCCAGCAGCTTCGCGGGACGGAGCTCCTACGAGCAGTACTTC | CASSFAGRSSYEQYF
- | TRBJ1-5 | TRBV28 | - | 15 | TGTGCCAGCAGTCTTCTTACTCCCAACAATCAGCCCCAGCATTTT | CASSLLTPNNQPQHF
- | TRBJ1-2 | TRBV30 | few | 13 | TGTGCCTGGAGTGTACAGATAAGGGATGGCTACACCTTC | CAWSVQIRDGYTF
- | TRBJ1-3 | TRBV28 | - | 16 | TGTGCCAGCAGTTTATTGGAAGGGGCACTTGGAAACACCATATATTTT | CASSLLEGALGNTIYF
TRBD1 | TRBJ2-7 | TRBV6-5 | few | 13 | TGTGCCAGCAGGCGACAGGGGGGCTACGAGCAGTACTTC | CASRRQGGYEQYF
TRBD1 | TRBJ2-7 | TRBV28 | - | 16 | TGTGCCAGCAGAACCCCACCGGGACAGGGACCCTACGAGCAGTACTTC | CASRTPPGQGPYEQYF
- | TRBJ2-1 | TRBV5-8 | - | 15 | TGTGCCAGCAGCTTGATACGGGGCTCCTACAATGAGCAGTTCTTC | CASSLIRGSYNEQFF
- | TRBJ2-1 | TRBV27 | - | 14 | TGTGCCAGCCAGACCCACAACACCTACAATGAGCAGTTCTTC | CASQTHNTYNEQFF
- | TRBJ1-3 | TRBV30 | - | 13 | TGTGCCTGGAGACCAGGGACTGGAAACACCATATATTTT | CAWRPGTGNTIYF
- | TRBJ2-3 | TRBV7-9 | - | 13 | TGTGCCAGCAGCTTTACTCTCACAGATACGCAGTATTTT | CASSFTLTDTQYF
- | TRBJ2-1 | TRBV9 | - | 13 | TGTGCCAGCAGCACAGACGGTTACAATGAGCAGTTCTTC | CASSTDGYNEQFF
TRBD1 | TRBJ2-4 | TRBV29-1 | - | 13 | TGCAGCGTTTCCTCGGGACAGGGGGCCATTCAGTACTTC | CSVSSGQGAIQYF
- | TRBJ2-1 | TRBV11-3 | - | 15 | TGTGCCAGCAGCTTAGATCTGGGGAGTGCAAATGAGCAGTTCTTC | CASSLDLGSANEQFF
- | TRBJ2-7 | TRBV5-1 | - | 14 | TGCGCCAGCAGCTTGGCTCAGGGCTCCTACGAGCAGTACTTC | CASSLAQGSYEQYF
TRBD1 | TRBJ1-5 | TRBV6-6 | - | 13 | TGTGCCAGCAATGGACAGGAGGATCAGCCCCAGCATTTT | CASNGQEDQPQHF
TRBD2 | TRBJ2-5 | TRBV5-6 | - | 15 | TGTGCCAGCAGCTTGGAGGGCGGGAGGCAAGAGACCCAGTACTTC | CASSLEGGRQETQYF
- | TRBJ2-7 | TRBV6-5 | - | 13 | TGTGCCAGCAGCCACAGACCTGCCTACGAGCAGTACTTC | CASSHRPAYEQYF
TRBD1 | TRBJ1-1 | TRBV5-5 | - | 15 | TGTGCCAGCAGCTTGGTGGTGACAGGGGCCACTGAAGCTTTCTTT | CASSLVVTGATEAFF
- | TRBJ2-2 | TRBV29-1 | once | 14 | TGCAGCGTCAGGGTGGCGGAGAACACCGGGGAGCTGTTTTTT | CSVRVAENTGELFF
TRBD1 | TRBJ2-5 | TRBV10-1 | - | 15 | TGCGCCAGCAGTGAGCAGGGGGCGTCTAGGGAGACCCAGTACTTC | CASSEQGASRETQYF
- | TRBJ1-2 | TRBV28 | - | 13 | TGCGCCAGCAGTCTCCCAGGGGAATCTGGCTACACCTTC | CASSLPGESGYTF
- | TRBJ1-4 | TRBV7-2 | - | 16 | TGTGCCAGCACCTTGGGGGTCACATCACGCAATGAAAAACTGTTTTTT | CASTLGVTSRNEKLFF
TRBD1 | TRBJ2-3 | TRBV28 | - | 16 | TGTGCCAGCAGTACCAGGACAGGGGGAGTAACAGATACGCAGTATTTT | CASSTRTGGVTDTQYF
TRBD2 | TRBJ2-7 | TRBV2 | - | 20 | TGTGCCAGCAGTACGGGGACCGACGGGACTAGCGGGCCCCTCTCCTACGAGCAGTACTTC | CASSTGTDGTSGPLSYEQYF
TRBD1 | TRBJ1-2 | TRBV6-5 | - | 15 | TGTGCCAGCAGACCGACAGGGATTGTATTTAATGGCTACACCTTC | CASRPTGIVFNGYTF
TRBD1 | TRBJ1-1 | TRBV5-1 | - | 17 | TGCGCCAGCAGCCCCTGGGGGACAGGGTCGTCGGACACTGAAGCTTTCTTT | CASSPWGTGSSDTEAFF
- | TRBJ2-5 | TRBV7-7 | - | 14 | TGTGCTAGCAGCCGGGACATCTCCGGGGAGACCCAGTACTTC | CASSRDISGETQYF
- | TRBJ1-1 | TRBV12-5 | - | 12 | TGTGCTAGTTCCGGCCGGAACACTGAAGCTTTCTTT | CASSGRNTEAFF
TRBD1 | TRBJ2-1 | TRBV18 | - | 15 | TGTGCCAGCTCCCTTGGACAGGGGGCCTACAATGAGCAGTTCTTC | CASSLGQGAYNEQFF
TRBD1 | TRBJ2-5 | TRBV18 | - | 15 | TGTGCCAGCTCACTGATGACAGGGGGGCAAGAGACCCAGTACTTC | CASSLMTGGQETQYF
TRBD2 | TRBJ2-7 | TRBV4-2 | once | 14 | TGTGCCAGCAGCGACGGGACTAGAGGGAGCGAGCAGTACTTC | CASSDGTRGSEQYF